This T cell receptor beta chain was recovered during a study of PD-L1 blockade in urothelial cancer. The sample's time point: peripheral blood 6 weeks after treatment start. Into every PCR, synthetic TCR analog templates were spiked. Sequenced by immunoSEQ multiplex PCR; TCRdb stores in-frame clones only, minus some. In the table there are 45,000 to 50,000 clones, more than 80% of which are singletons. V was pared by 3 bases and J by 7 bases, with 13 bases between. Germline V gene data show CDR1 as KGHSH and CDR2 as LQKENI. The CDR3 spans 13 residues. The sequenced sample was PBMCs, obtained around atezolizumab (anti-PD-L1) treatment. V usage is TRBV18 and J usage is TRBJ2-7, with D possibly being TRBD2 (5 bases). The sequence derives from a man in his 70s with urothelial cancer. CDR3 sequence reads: CASSPSQSGEQYF. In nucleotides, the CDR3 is TGTGCCAGCTCACCGAGCCAATCGGGGGAGCAGTACTTC. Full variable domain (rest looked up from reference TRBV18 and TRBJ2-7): NAGVMQNPRHLVRRRGQEARLRCSPMKGHSHVYWYRQLPEEGLKFMVYLQKENIIDESGMPKERFSAEFPKEGPSILRIQQVVRGDSAAYFCASSPSQSGEQYFGPGTRLTVT.